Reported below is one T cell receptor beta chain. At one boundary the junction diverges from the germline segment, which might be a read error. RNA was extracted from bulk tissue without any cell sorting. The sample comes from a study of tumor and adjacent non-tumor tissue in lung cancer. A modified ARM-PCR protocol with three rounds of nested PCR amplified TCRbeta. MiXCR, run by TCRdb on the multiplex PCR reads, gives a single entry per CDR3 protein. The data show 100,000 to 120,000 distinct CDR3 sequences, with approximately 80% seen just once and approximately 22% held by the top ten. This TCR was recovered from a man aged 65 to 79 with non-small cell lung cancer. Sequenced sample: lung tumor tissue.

CDR3 protein: CASNQVDHNEQFF. In DNA form, the CDR3 reads TGTGCCAGCAACCAAGTGGATCACAATGAGCAGTTCTTC. J is TRBJ2-1 and V is TRBV4-2; no reliable D call. The CDR3 covers 13 residues. CDR1 is LGHNA and CDR2 is YNFKEQ in the germline V gene.